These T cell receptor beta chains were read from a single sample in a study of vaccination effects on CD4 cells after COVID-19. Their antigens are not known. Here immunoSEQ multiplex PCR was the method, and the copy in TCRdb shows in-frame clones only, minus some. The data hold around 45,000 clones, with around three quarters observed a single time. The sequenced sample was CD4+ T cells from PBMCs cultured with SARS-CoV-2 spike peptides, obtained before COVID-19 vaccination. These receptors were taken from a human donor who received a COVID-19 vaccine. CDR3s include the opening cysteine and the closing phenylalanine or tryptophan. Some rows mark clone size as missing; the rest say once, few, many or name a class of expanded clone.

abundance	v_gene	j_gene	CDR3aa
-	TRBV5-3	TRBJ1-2	CARSLTGYDYGYTF
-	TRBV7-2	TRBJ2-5	CASRYRNQETQYF
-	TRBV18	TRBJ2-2	CASSPDTTGELFF
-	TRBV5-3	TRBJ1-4	CARSGRPDEKLFF
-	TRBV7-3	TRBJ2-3	CASSSVSTDTQYF
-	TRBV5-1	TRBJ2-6	CASSRDSYTVLTF
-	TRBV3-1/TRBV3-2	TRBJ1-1	CASSQGYTGDTEAFF
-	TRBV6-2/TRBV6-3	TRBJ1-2	CASSYSIMIHYGYTF
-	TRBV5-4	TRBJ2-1	CASSLDGAQLYNEQFF
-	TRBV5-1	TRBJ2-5	CASSLVSGFWETQYF
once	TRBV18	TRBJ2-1	CASSPDRKYNEQFF
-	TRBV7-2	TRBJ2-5	CASSPGLRGETQYF
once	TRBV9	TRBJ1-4	CASSVGEGSNEKLFF
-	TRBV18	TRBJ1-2	CASSPVDRNYGYTF
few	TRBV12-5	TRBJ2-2	CASQGGSGNTGELFF
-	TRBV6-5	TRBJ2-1	CASSRQGKSYNEQFF
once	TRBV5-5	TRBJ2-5	CASSLFREETQYF
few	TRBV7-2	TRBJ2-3	CASSYDRNTDTQYF
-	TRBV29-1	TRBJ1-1	CSVADIEAFF
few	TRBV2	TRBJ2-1	CASSEFSGRTKSDYNEQFF
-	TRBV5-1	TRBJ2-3	CASTGQGSGDTQYF
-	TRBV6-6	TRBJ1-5	CASKRGDQPQHF
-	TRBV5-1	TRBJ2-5	CASSRRDRQETQYF
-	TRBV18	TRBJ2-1	CASSPDRVEQFF
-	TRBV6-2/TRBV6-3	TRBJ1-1	CASSITGVNTEAFF
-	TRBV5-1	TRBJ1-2	CASSLDGAVYVYTF
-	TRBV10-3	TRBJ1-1	CAISEREKGGRESEAFF